One and the same sample provided the 21 T cell receptor beta chains below, sequenced in a study of shared clonotypes between healthy human individuals. Using immunoSEQ multiplex PCR, the repertoire was profiled, and TCRdb retains in-frame clones only, with some absent. The table shows under 2,500,000 clones, with approximately 96% occurring only once. Sequencing was performed on naive CD4+ T cells sorted from blood. The sample's subset: CD45RA+ positively selected. These receptor sequences come from a young man in good health.

With respect to this clone: Other nucleotide sequences from this sample produce the same CDR3. The chain is built from TRBV7-2 and TRBJ1-1, with D possibly being TRBD1 (6 bases). The CDR3 spans 14 residues. Germline values: CDR1 SGHTA, CDR2 FQGNSA. V was trimmed by 3 bases and J by 0 bases, leaving 8 bases between them. The CDR3 reads CASSLDRLNTEAFF. The CDR3 DNA reads as TGTGCCAGCAGCTTGGACAGACTGAACACTGAAGCTTTCTTT.

This chain connects TRBV30 to TRBJ2-3; perhaps D is TRBD1 or TRBD2 (5 bases each). V dropped 1 base and J dropped 10 bases, with 12 bases sitting between them. The CDR3 covers 12 residues. Germline CDR1 reads GTSNPN; CDR2 reads SVGIG (reference sequence). CDR3 sequence (DNA): TGTGCCTGGAGTGCGGGACCACGGGCGCAGTATTTT. Encoded protein: CAWSAGPRAQYF.

In regard to this clone: Additional DNA sequences in this sample encode the identical CDR3. The rearrangement uses TRBV5-1 and TRBJ1-1; D unresolved. This CDR3 has 14 residues. CDR1 and CDR2 from the germline V gene are SGHRS and YFSETQ. Between the trimmed V and J ends, which lost 2 bases and 0 bases, there was a span of 8 bases. The CDR3 DNA sequence: TGCGCCAGCAGCTTAAACACAATGAACACTGAAGCTTTCTTT. Translating it yields CASSLNTMNTEAFF.

The V gene is TRBV18, the J gene TRBJ2-7, with unresolved D. Germline CDR1 KGHSH, CDR2 LQKENI. The CDR3 length is 14 residues. The V end was cut by 6 bases, the J end by 2 bases, with 14 bases between. CDR3 in amino acids: CASSPDAGPYEQYF. CDR3 sequence (DNA): TGTGCCAGCTCTCCGGATGCAGGCCCCTACGAGCAGTACTTC.

V gene TRBV2 combines with J gene TRBJ1-5; TRBD1 is a possible D gene (5 bases). Looked up from germline, CDR1 is SNHLY and CDR2 is FYNNEI. This CDR3 contains 15 residues. V was trimmed by 6 bases and J by 4 bases, leaving 16 bases between them. The CDR3 loop is CASRIEGDSNQPQHF. CDR3 in DNA: TGTGCCAGCAGAATTGAAGGGGATTCAAATCAGCCCCAGCATTTT.

Concerning this clone: Other DNA sequences from this sample encode an identical CDR3 as well. The V call is TRBV6-4, the J call TRBJ1-5; D is possibly TRBD1 (5 bases). Trimming removed 6 bases from V and 1 base from J, with 7 bases in between. CDR1 is MRHNA, CDR2 SNTAGT, per germline. The CDR3 totals 13 residues. CDR3 bases: TGTGCCAGCAGCGAGGGGAGCAATCAGCCCCAGCATTTT. Residues: CASSEGSNQPQHF.

The chain recombines TRBV28 with TRBJ2-4; the match to TRBD1 covers 7 bases. The V gene's germline CDR1 is MDHEN and CDR2 SYDVKM. This CDR3 has 16 residues. Trimming at V came to 5 bases and at J to 0 bases, leaving 7 bases not matched to a gene. CDR3 nucleotides: TGTGCCAGCAGTCCCGGGACAGTTCCAGCCAAAAACATTCAGTACTTC. This translates into CASSPGTVPAKNIQYF.

Details on this clone: Other DNA sequences of this sample code for an identical CDR3. CDR3 nucleotide sequence: TGTGCCAGCAGTGAGTACTACGAGCAGTACTTC. It specifies CASSEYYEQYF. V and J are TRBV2 and TRBJ2-7; unclear D gene. Trimming took 3 bases from V and 3 from J, leaving 3 bases between them. This CDR3 is 11 amino acids long. CDR1 is SNHLY and CDR2 is FYNNEI in the germline V gene. The whole variable domain, filled in from reference TRBV2 and TRBJ2-7, reads EPEVTQTPSHQVTQMGQEVILRCVPISNHLYFYWYRQILGQKVEFLVSFYNNEISEKSEIFDDQFSVERPDGSNFTLKIRSTKLEDSAMYFCASSEYYEQYFGPGTRLTVT.

V and J are TRBV28 and TRBJ2-7; D call uncertain. The germline CDR1 and CDR2 sequences are MDHEN and SYDVKM. The CDR3 covers 12 residues. The V and J ends lost 5 bases and 9 bases respectively, with 14 bases between them. CDR3 residues: CASSPPRRVQYF. For the CDR3, the DNA is TGTGCCAGCAGTCCCCCGCGACGGGTGCAGTACTTC. Variable domain in full (rest from reference TRBV28 and TRBJ2-7): DVKVTQSSRYLVKRTGEKVFLECVQDMDHENMFWYRQDPGLGLRLIYFSYDVKMKEKGDIPEGYSVSREKKERFSLILESASTNQTSMYLCASSPPRRVQYFGPGTRLTVT.

The gene calls are TRBV5-1 and TRBJ2-3; TRBD2 agrees at 9 bases. The length of the CDR3 is 14 residues. Unmatched junction bases numbered 4, after V lost 6 bases and J lost 2 bases. Germline CDR1 SGHRS, CDR2 YFSETQ. For the CDR3, the DNA is TGCGCCAGCACTCTAGCGGGGACCACAGATACGCAGTATTTT. It specifies CASTLAGTTDTQYF.

V is TRBV6-6 and J is TRBJ2-3; no clear D. Trimming pared 2 bases from V and 6 bases from J, leaving 15 bases between. CDR1 and CDR2 from the germline V gene are MNHNY and SVGAGI (reference sequence). The CDR3 covers 15 residues. CDR3 residues: CASSYPASNGDTQYF. The CDR3 DNA is TGTGCCAGCAGTTACCCCGCCTCGAACGGGGATACGCAGTATTTT.

The chain combines TRBV19 with TRBJ1-4, with D tentatively TRBD1 (5 bases). Per germline, CDR1 LNHDA and CDR2 SQIVND (reference sequence). There are 14 residues in the CDR3. V dropped 8 bases and J dropped 0 bases, with 10 bases sitting between them. The CDR3 DNA follows: TGTGCCAGTGCGACAGTTGCAACTAATGAAAAACTGTTTTTT. Amino acid sequence: CASATVATNEKLFF. The whole variable domain, remainder taken from reference TRBV19 and TRBJ1-4, is DGGITQSPKYLFRKEGQNVTLSCEQNLNHDAMYWYRQDPGQGLRLIYYSQIVNDFQKGDIAEGYSVSREKKESFPLTVTSAQKNPTAFYLCASATVATNEKLFFGSGTQLSVL.

The CDR3 DNA reads as TGTGCCAGTAGTACGAGGGGGTTAGAGACCCAGTACTTC. Amino acids: CASSTRGLETQYF. This chain connects TRBV19 to TRBJ2-5; D might be TRBD1 (6 bases). Trimming cost V 4 bases and J 4 bases, with 10 bases left between them. Germline V gene data show CDR1 as LNHDA and CDR2 as SQIVND (reference sequence). The CDR3 is made up of 13 amino acids.

Of note for this clone: A read error may produce the germline difference seen at one junction end. The chain carries TRBV5-4 and TRBJ1-4; D gene unclear. CDR3 length equals 11 residues. Germline CDR1 SGHNT, CDR2 YYREEE (reference sequence). For the CDR3, the DNA is TGTGCCAGCAGGGGAGGAGATGGTTGGGTTTTT. This gives the protein CASRGGDGWVF.

V is TRBV11-2 and J is TRBJ2-1; D not resolved. CDR1 SGHAT and CDR2 FQNNGV come from the germline V gene. V was trimmed by 4 bases and J by 6 bases, leaving 13 bases between them. This CDR3 region has 14 residues. The CDR3 sequence is CASSSLVGINEQFF. The CDR3 DNA is TGTGCCAGCAGCTCCTTAGTTGGCATCAATGAGCAGTTCTTC.

The V and J genes are TRBV27 and TRBJ2-1, with D tentatively TRBD1 (5 bases). The germline CDR1 and CDR2 sequences are MNHEY and SMNVEV (reference sequence). Trimming took off 9 bases at V and 4 bases at J, with 13 bases between the two ends. The CDR3 has 13 amino acids. CDR3 bases: TGTGCCAGTAGACAGACACCGTACAATGAGCAGTTCTTC. Translating gives CASRQTPYNEQFF.

The J gene is TRBJ2-3, the V gene TRBV6-6; D is possibly TRBD1 or TRBD2 (5 bases each). The CDR3 length is 13 residues. Trimming removed 2 bases from V and 6 bases from J, with 9 bases in between. Germline loops: CDR1 MNHNY, CDR2 SVGAGI (reference sequence). The CDR3 DNA sequence: TGTGCCAGCAGTTACCGAGAGGGGGATACGCAGTATTTT. Amino acid sequence: CASSYREGDTQYF.

The V and J genes are TRBV30 and TRBJ1-6; D call uncertain. The CDR3 sequence is 14 residues long. V lost 1 base and J lost 10, with 14 bases in between. In germline, CDR1 is GTSNPN, CDR2 SVGIG (reference sequence). The DNA for the CDR3 is TGTGCCTGGAGTGCGGCGGGCCCGGGGTCACCCCTCCACTTT. Amino acid sequence: CAWSAAGPGSPLHF.

The chain recombines TRBV7-8 with TRBJ2-5; 7 bases align to TRBD2. The germline CDR1 and CDR2 sequences are SGHVS and FQNEAQ. The CDR3 runs to 14 residues. The J segment lost 1 base and the V segment lost 1 base, leaving 0 bases of the junction unmatched. The CDR3 region is CASSLGTSQETQYF. The CDR3 coding sequence is TGTGCCAGCAGCTTAGGGACTAGCCAAGAGACCCAGTACTTC. The whole variable domain, filled in from reference TRBV7-8 and TRBJ2-5, reads GAGVSQSPRYKVAKRGQDVALRCDPISGHVSLFWYQQALGQGPEFLTYFQNEAQLDKSGLPSDRFFAERPEGSVSTLKIQRTQQEDSAVYLCASSLGTSQETQYFGPGTRLLVL.

This chain joins TRBV7-8 and TRBJ2-1; 7 bases match TRBD1. Germline values: CDR1 SGHVS, CDR2 FQNEAQ. The CDR3 totals 14 residues. With V trimmed by 5 bases and J by 8 bases, 9 bases remained unmatched. The CDR3: CASSREQGSDEQFF. The CDR3 DNA reads as TGTGCCAGCAGCAGGGAACAGGGGAGCGATGAGCAGTTCTTC.

The rearrangement uses TRBV11-2 and TRBJ1-6, with D unclear. The CDR3 is made up of 18 amino acids. Germline values: CDR1 SGHAT, CDR2 FQNNGV. The V end lost 5 bases, the J end lost 1 base, and 18 bases lay between the germline ends. CDR3 residues: CASSHGRPRRSYNSPLHF. The CDR3 DNA follows: TGTGCCAGCAGCCATGGGCGGCCCCGGAGGTCCTATAATTCACCCCTCCACTTT.